This T cell receptor beta chain was retrieved from a study of CD8 T cells in Susac syndrome. The study, taken as a whole, reports: The authors acknowledged that the study's TCR sequencing and HLA analysis involved relatively few individuals. Clonal expansion was missing from Susac syndrome CD4+ T cell repertoires.

Reverse transcription of 0.5 to 1 ug RNA was performed with random hexamers. Across 54 Vbeta and 13 Jbeta, immunoSEQ multiplex PCR amplified TCR beta CDR3. Via MiXCR, TCRdb re-called the immunoSEQ multiplex PCR reads, giving one row per CDR3 protein. The sample lists 180,000 or so distinct CDR3 sequences, around 94% occurring once. In regard to this clonotype: Antigen specificity is unknown.

Patients with Susac syndrome fulfilled recently defined diagnostic criteria for definite or probable disease. With 4 bases removed from V and 5 bases from J, the gap between germline ends came to 17 bases. Germline V gene sequence: CDR1 DFQATT, CDR2 SNEGSKA (reference sequence). The CDR3 loop spans 14 amino acids. The specimen was CD4+ T cells from PBMCs. The chain carries TRBV20-1 and TRBJ2-5, with TRBD1 as a possible D gene (6 bases). The source is a human donor with Susac syndrome. The CDR3 sequence: CSATQQGRRETQYF. The CDR3 bases are TGCAGTGCTACGCAACAGGGTCGGCGGGAGACCCAGTACTTC.